This section outlines one T cell receptor beta chain sequence together with its context. Generated by immunoSEQ multiplex PCR, the TCRdb table keeps only in-frame clones and is missing some. The data contain roughly 200,000 clones, roughly 86% of them singletons. The data stem from a study of blood T cell repertoires in COVID-19. CDR3 length: 14 residues. Germline-derived CDR1 and CDR2 are LGHDT and YNNKEL (reference sequence). J was trimmed by 2 bases and V by 0 bases; bases with no gene match: 0. The receptor was isolated from a woman in her forties or fifties with COVID-19, enrolled during active disease. The chain couples TRBV3-1 (or the pseudogene TRBV3-2) to TRBJ2-5, with 7 positions matching TRBD1. Material for sequencing was peripheral blood. CDR3 region: CASSQDRGQETQYF. The DNA of the CDR3 is TGTGCCAGCAGCCAAGACAGGGGGCAAGAGACCCAGTACTTC.